The sequence of this T cell receptor (beta chain) was determined in a study of blood T cell repertoires in COVID-19. About the study: There were acute and convalescent COVID-19 samples, and they came from the United States, Italy and Spain. Sample material is recorded as cDNA or gDNA derived from T cells, B-cell-depleted T cells, or PBMCs.

CDR3 length: 14 amino acids. The V and J ends lost 5 bases and 11 bases, in that order; junction bases with no gene match: 8. From germline, CDR1 is MDHEN and CDR2 SYDVKM. Under the authors' procedure: Reference gene primer amplification in the assay estimated nucleated cell counts. Assay: immunoSEQ multiplex PCR; the TCRdb copy retains only in-frame clones and omits some. The D gene and trimming were derived from the DNA, and the V and J assignments and clone size from that table. The sample has 200,000 to 300,000 clones, approximately 84% seen once. The rearrangement joins TRBV28 to TRBJ1-4; 10 nucleotides agree with TRBD1. Sequencing was done on a sample of peripheral blood. This receptor was taken from a woman older than 75 with acute or convalescent COVID-19. CDR3 bases: TGTGCCAGCAGTACTCCCGGGACAGGGGCGAAACTGTTTTTT. Protein: CASSTPGTGAKLFF.